This T cell receptor beta chain was recorded in a study of T cell repertoires in ileal Crohn's disease. Study conclusions and caveats: Compared with non-smokers, active smokers at surgery showed more clonal expansions.

The CDR3 is 19 residues long. Germline V gene data show CDR1 as SGHNT and CDR2 as YENEEA. With 2 bases removed from V and 2 bases from J, the gap between germline ends came to 24 bases. Comment on this clone: What it binds is unknown.

Noted time point: neoterminal ileum biopsy at postoperative endoscopy, about 6 months after surgery. Sequencing used immunoSEQ multiplex PCR; TCRdb keeps in-frame clones, though not all of them. The repertoire holds some 60,000 clones, with about 89% as singletons. V usage is TRBV11-3 and J usage is TRBJ2-5; TRBD2 might be the D (6 bases). The sequence derives from an adult with Crohn's disease. Material: ileal tissue. The CDR3, as DNA: TGTGCCAGCAGCTTATATAGCTTCCTTCAGGCGGGATCACAAGAGACCCAGTACTTC. Encoded protein: CASSLYSFLQAGSQETQYF.